These T cell receptor beta chains were read from a single sample in a study of cytomegalovirus exposure and HLA in healthy donors. Some clones are missing from TCRdb's copy, which holds only in-frame ones; the method was immunoSEQ multiplex PCR. The data contain some 150,000 clones, roughly 76% of them singletons. Sequencing input: PBMCs. These receptors all come from a woman aged 50 to 60 in good health and CMV-seronegative. CDR3s include the opening cysteine and the closing phenylalanine or tryptophan. D genes are given only for firm matches. A row's size may be missing; if present it is once, few, many or a size class.

j_call	v_call	clone_size	d_call	cdr3_aa	cdr3_nt
TRBJ2-3	TRBV2	-	-	CARNRAVRTDTQYF	TGTGCCAGAAACAGGGCGGTCCGCACAGATACGCAGTATTTT
TRBJ2-3	TRBV10-2	-	TRBD2	CASRRTSGSTDTQYF	TGCGCCAGCAGACGGACTAGCGGGAGCACAGATACGCAGTATTTT
TRBJ1-6	TRBV7-2	-	TRBD1	CASILTGGLGSPLHF	TGTGCCAGCATCTTGACAGGGGGCTTGGGTTCACCCCTCCACTTT
TRBJ1-2	TRBV28	-	-	CASSLLGDNYGYTF	TGTGCCAGCAGTTTACTGGGGGACAACTACGGCTACACCTTC
TRBJ2-7	TRBV28	-	-	CASRSDSYEQYF	TGTGCCAGCAGGTCTGACAGCTACGAGCAGTACTTC
TRBJ1-1	TRBV7-9	-	-	CASSFGGLGTEAFF	TGTGCCAGCAGCTTCGGGGGGCTGGGTACTGAAGCTTTCTTT
TRBJ1-1	TRBV7-9	few	TRBD1	CASSHRQGGSTEAFF	TGTGCCAGCAGCCATAGACAGGGGGGGAGTACTGAAGCTTTCTTT
TRBJ1-1	TRBV6-6	-	TRBD1	CASSYTRQGAKHEAFF	TGTGCCAGCAGTTACACAAGACAGGGGGCGAAGCATGAAGCTTTCTTT
TRBJ1-1	TRBV7-9	-	-	CASSLGQNTEAFF	TGTGCCAGCAGCTTGGGACAGAACACTGAAGCTTTCTTT
TRBJ2-3	TRBV5-4	-	-	CASSTVSGSTADTQYF	TGTGCCAGCAGCACGGTCAGCGGCAGCACGGCAGATACGCAGTATTTT
TRBJ2-3	TRBV5-1	-	-	CASSRTDSTDTQYF	TGCGCCAGCAGTAGGACAGACAGCACAGATACGCAGTATTTT
TRBJ2-1	TRBV9	-	TRBD2	CASSVRAMASGKTDEQFF	TGTGCCAGCAGCGTCCGCGCGATGGCTAGCGGGAAGACAGATGAGCAGTTCTTC
TRBJ2-1	TRBV27	few	-	CASTPTGVNEQFF	TGTGCCAGCACCCCCACGGGGGTCAATGAGCAGTTCTTC
TRBJ2-2	TRBV7-8	-	-	CASSFQQSNTGELFF	TGTGCCAGCAGCTTTCAACAGAGTAACACCGGGGAGCTGTTTTTT
TRBJ2-2	TRBV29-1	-	-	CSVASANTGELFF	TGCAGCGTTGCTAGCGCGAACACCGGGGAGCTGTTTTTT
TRBJ2-7	TRBV4-2	-	TRBD2	CASSLTPTSGRSEQYF	TGTGCCAGCAGCCTGACCCCCACTAGCGGGAGGAGTGAGCAGTACTTC
TRBJ1-5	TRBV6-1	-	-	CASSEAGRGSNQPQHF	TGTGCCAGCAGTGAAGCGGGGAGGGGTTCTAATCAGCCCCAGCATTTT
TRBJ2-2	TRBV2	-	-	CASSEQTNTGELFF	TGTGCCAGCAGTGAACAAACGAACACCGGGGAGCTGTTTTTT
TRBJ1-2	TRBV18	once	-	CASSPQQGNYGYTF	TGTGCCAGCTCACCACAACAGGGTAACTATGGCTACACCTTC
TRBJ2-2	TRBV4-3	-	-	CASSQDQQGHGELFF	TGCGCCAGCAGCCAAGATCAACAGGGTCACGGGGAGCTGTTTTTT
TRBJ1-5	TRBV4-3	-	-	CASSQDGGDDQPQHF	TGCGCCAGCAGCCAAGATGGGGGCGACGATCAGCCCCAGCATTTT
TRBJ2-5	TRBV9	-	-	CASSVGPSEETQYF	TGTGCCAGCAGCGTAGGTCCCAGTGAAGAGACCCAGTACTTC
TRBJ1-5	TRBV7-9	-	-	CASSLGQNQPQHF	TGTGCCAGCAGCTTAGGGCAGAACCAGCCCCAGCATTTT
TRBJ2-7	TRBV4-3	-	-	CASSQDLAVYEQYF	TGCGCCAGCAGCCAAGATTTGGCAGTATACGAGCAGTACTTC
TRBJ2-7	TRBV4-1	-	TRBD2	CASSVRLAGASYEQYF	TGCGCCAGCAGCGTCCGACTAGCGGGAGCTTCATACGAGCAGTACTTC
TRBJ2-7	TRBV6-1	-	TRBD2	CASSATSGRYYERYF	TGTGCCAGCAGTGCCACTAGCGGGAGGTACTACGAGCGGTACTTC
TRBJ2-7	TRBV10-3	-	TRBD1	CAISRDRESYEQYF	TGTGCCATCAGTCGGGACAGGGAGTCCTACGAGCAGTACTTC
TRBJ1-5	TRBV9	-	TRBD1	CASSSSGTGNQPQHF	TGTGCCAGCAGTTCTTCCGGGACAGGGAATCAGCCCCAGCATTTT
TRBJ1-4	TRBV28	-	-	CASNTRDEKLFF	TGTGCCAGCAATACCAGGGATGAAAAACTGTTTTTT
TRBJ2-1	TRBV7-9	-	-	CASADSYNEQFF	TGTGCCAGTGCGGACAGTTACAATGAGCAGTTCTTC
TRBJ1-2	TRBV5-6	-	TRBD1	CASSTQGVYGYGYTF	TGTGCCAGCAGCACGCAGGGGGTGTACGGCTATGGCTACACCTTC
TRBJ2-2	TRBV13	-	-	CASSLAQGGSGELFF	TGTGCCAGCAGCTTAGCTCAAGGAGGATCCGGGGAGCTGTTTTTT
TRBJ1-4	TRBV6-5	-	-	CASSYSAEKLFF	TGTGCCAGCAGTTACTCAGCTGAAAAACTGTTTTTT
TRBJ2-5	TRBV7-2	-	-	CASSLARGSEEAQYF	TGTGCCAGCAGCTTAGCGCGGGGTAGCGAGGAGGCCCAGTACTTC
TRBJ2-7	TRBV5-1	-	-	CASSFGGSYEQYF	TGCGCCAGCAGCTTCGGGGGATCCTACGAGCAGTACTTC
TRBJ2-7	TRBV5-1	-	-	CASSTSPGGVYEQYF	TGCGCCAGCAGCACCTCCCCGGGGGGCGTTTACGAGCAGTACTTC
TRBJ1-1	TRBV7-2	-	TRBD1	CASSLGQGLNTEAFF	TGTGCCAGCAGCTTGGGACAGGGCCTGAACACTGAAGCTTTCTTT
TRBJ2-7	TRBV5-1	-	-	CASSLDRPYEQYF	TGCGCCAGCAGCTTGGACAGACCCTACGAGCAGTACTTC
TRBJ2-1	TRBV18	-	TRBD1	CASSPNLGQGGHNEQFF	TGTGCCAGCTCACCGAACCTCGGACAGGGGGGCCACAATGAGCAGTTCTTC
TRBJ2-3	TRBV6-5	few	-	CASSSHVESTDTQYF	TGTGCCAGCAGTTCCCACGTAGAAAGCACAGATACGCAGTATTTT
TRBJ1-2	TRBV6-1	-	-	CASREPGDYGYTF	TGTGCCAGCAGAGAACCCGGGGACTATGGCTACACCTTC
TRBJ2-3	TRBV11-2	-	TRBD2	CASSRAGGTDTQYF	TGTGCCAGCAGCAGAGCGGGGGGCACAGATACGCAGTATTTT
TRBJ1-2	TRBV7-2	-	-	CASSLDVGREGGYTF	TGTGCCAGCAGCTTAGACGTGGGCAGGGAGGGTGGCTACACCTTC
TRBJ1-1	TRBV18	-	-	CASSPALGEVTEAFF	TGTGCCAGCTCACCAGCTTTGGGGGAGGTCACTGAAGCTTTCTTT
TRBJ2-1	TRBV29-1	-	-	CSSSMGQNSYNEQFF	TGCAGCTCATCTATGGGGCAGAACTCCTACAATGAGCAGTTCTTC
TRBJ1-2	TRBV11-2	-	TRBD1	CASSSTQGVSGYGYTF	TGTGCCAGCAGCTCGACACAGGGGGTAAGCGGCTATGGCTACACCTTC
TRBJ1-4	TRBV28	once	-	CASSSLGRADEKLFF	TGTGCCAGCAGTTCTCTGGGCAGGGCGGATGAAAAACTGTTTTTT
TRBJ1-1	TRBV7-9	-	-	CASSLDGRGQAFF	TGTGCCAGCAGTTTGGACGGGAGGGGCCAGGCTTTCTTT
TRBJ1-1	TRBV2	-	-	CASSVGQGGLYAAFF	TGTGCCAGCAGTGTAGGGCAGGGAGGACTGTATGCAGCTTTCTTT
TRBJ1-3	TRBV5-1	once	-	CASSLGGSGNTIYF	TGCGCCAGCAGCTTGGGCGGATCTGGAAACACCATATATTTT
TRBJ1-3	TRBV6-1	-	-	CASSESGGRGTIYF	TGTGCCAGCAGTGAATCCGGGGGAAGGGGCACCATATATTTT